The subject of this entry is one T cell receptor beta chain. Its matching antigen is unknown. The sample originates from a study of shared clonotypes between healthy human individuals. Study background: Donors had three CD4 naive, three CD4 memory, two CD8 naive and one CD8 memory plate apiece. Study-wide points: Generally, naive subsets (rather than memory subsets) showed larger estimated richness. There were few donors, and this limited the genetic and exposure-history diversity represented.

CD45RO negativity and positive selection for CCR7 defined naive CD8 cells, a population that excluded terminally differentiated effector memory CD45RA+ cells. All the donors were Caucasian adults who lived in Nashville, Tennessee. Trimming cost V 6 bases and J 8 bases, with 20 bases left between them. The germline V gene encodes CDR1 MDHEN and CDR2 SYDVKM. The CDR3 extends over 15 amino acids. Assay: immunoSEQ multiplex PCR; the TCRdb copy retains only in-frame clones and omits some. Here the sample spans approximately 720,000 clones, about 92% being singletons. Sequencing input: naive CD8+ T cells sorted from blood. The V call is TRBV28, the J call TRBJ2-1; unclear D gene. The clonotype comes from a man aged 25 to 45 in good health. The CDR3 DNA reads TGTGCCAGCAGCCCCGAGGTGTCCATATCGGATGAGCAGTTCTTC. Translation: CASSPEVSISDEQFF.